The 17 T cell receptor beta chains reported below all come from one sample, sequenced in a study of cytomegalovirus exposure and HLA in healthy donors. The PCR had 60 Vbeta and 13 Jbeta primers. Some clones are missing from TCRdb's copy, which holds only in-frame ones; the method was immunoSEQ multiplex PCR. The data show about 170,000 clones, less than 85% seen once. The specimen was PBMCs. These TCRs come from a male donor in good health and CMV-seronegative.

The CDR3 reads CASSQTGDDDEKLFF. For the CDR3, the DNA is TGCGCCAGCAGCCAAACAGGGGACGATGATGAAAAACTGTTTTTT. V usage is TRBV4-1 and J usage is TRBJ1-4; 7 bases fit TRBD1. Trimming cost V 2 bases and J 6 bases; bases outside gene matches: 6. Germline V gene lookup returns CDR1 MGHRA and CDR2 YSYEKL. The CDR3 covers 15 residues.

The rearrangement links TRBV10-2 to TRBJ1-3; TRBD1 aligns across 7 bases. The germline V gene encodes CDR1 WSHSY and CDR2 SAAADI. The J segment lost 0 bases and the V segment lost 9 bases, leaving 8 bases of the junction unmatched. The CDR3 spans 15 residues. The CDR3 DNA reads TGCGCCAGTCGGACAGGCGCCACCTCTGGAAACACCATATATTTT. The encoded protein is CASRTGATSGNTIYF.

The rearrangement joins TRBV7-3 to TRBJ2-1; possible D gene TRBD1, 6 bases. Germline CDR1 and CDR2: SGHTA and FQGTGA. The CDR3 extends over 12 amino acids. V was shortened by 5 bases and J by 9 bases, with 11 bases between the two germline ends. The CDR3 region has the DNA TGTGCCAGCAGCGTCCAAGGGGGTGAGCAGTTCTTC. Its protein is CASSVQGGEQFF.

The chain employs TRBV4-3 and TRBJ1-1; possibly TRBD1 for D (5 bases). V lost 0 bases and J lost 0, with 17 bases in between. Per germline, CDR1 LGHNA and CDR2 YSLEER. The CDR3 is 18 residues long. CDR3 protein: CASSQDGLGEIMNTEAFF. CDR3 in DNA: TGCGCCAGCAGCCAAGATGGGTTAGGGGAAATCATGAACACTGAAGCTTTCTTT.

J is TRBJ2-2 and V is TRBV6-5; 8 nucleotides match TRBD1. After removal of 4 bases from V and 4 bases from J, the junction contained 5 bases not matched to a gene. CDR3 length: 15 amino acids. Germline CDR1 MNHEY, CDR2 SVGAGI. CDR3 sequence (DNA): TGTGCCAGCAGTTTCGCCGGACAGGGCACCGGGGAGCTGTTTTTT. Translation gives CASSFAGQGTGELFF.

The genes are TRBV4-1 and TRBJ1-2; TRBD1 is a possible D gene (5 bases). The CDR3 length is 14 residues. Germline CDR1 reads MGHRA; CDR2 reads YSYEKL. Trimming took off 0 bases at V and 4 bases at J, with 9 bases between the two ends. In nucleotides, the CDR3 is TGCGCCAGCAGCCAAGACAGGGCAGGCTATGGCTACACCTTC. Its protein is CASSQDRAGYGYTF.

The gene calls are TRBV7-2 and TRBJ1-6; 8 bases match TRBD1. The CDR3 is 15 residues long. V dropped 6 bases and J dropped 6; count of bases not matched to a gene: 7. Germline V gene lookup returns CDR1 SGHTA and CDR2 FQGNSA. The DNA for the CDR3 is TGTGCCAGCAGGACAGGGGCTGTAGGTAATTCACCCCTCCACTTT. It specifies CASRTGAVGNSPLHF.

The chain employs TRBV6-5 and TRBJ2-7, with D uncertain. The ends were cut back, 4 bases at V and 0 bases at J, with 7 bases in the middle. CDR3 length: 13 amino acids. Per the germline V gene, CDR1 is MNHEY and CDR2 is SVGAGI. The CDR3 reads CASSSRNSYEQYF. CDR3 sequence (DNA): TGTGCCAGCAGTTCGAGGAACTCCTACGAGCAGTACTTC.

This chain uses TRBV7-3 with TRBJ1-1; D call uncertain. The CDR3 spans 12 residues. The germline CDR1 and CDR2 sequences are SGHTA and FQGTGA. Trimming left V 8 bases short and J 6 bases short, with 13 bases between. The CDR3: CASGEMGSEAFF. The DNA for the CDR3 is TGTGCCAGCGGGGAGATGGGATCTGAAGCTTTCTTT.

The chain has TRBV6-6 and TRBJ1-2; a possible D gene is TRBD1 (6 bases). This CDR3 has 16 residues. V was clipped by 6 bases and J by 4 bases, with 21 bases between them. CDR1 and CDR2 (germline): MNHNY, SVGAGI (reference sequence). The CDR3, as DNA: TGTGCCAGCAGCCCACTCGCGGGGGGCGATAGCTATGGCTACACCTTC. Its translation is CASSPLAGGDSYGYTF.

The gene calls are TRBV18 and TRBJ2-7; a weak D match, TRBD1 (6 bases). CDR1 is KGHSH, CDR2 LQKENI, per germline. This CDR3 is 15 amino acids long. V was cut by 8 bases and J by 0 bases, with 17 bases left in between. In DNA form, the CDR3 reads TGTGCCAGCGCCACGAGTCTACAGGGCTCCTACGAGCAGTACTTC. Translated, it gives CASATSLQGSYEQYF.

The chain recombines TRBV28 with TRBJ2-3; D not resolved. From germline, CDR1 is MDHEN and CDR2 SYDVKM. V dropped 6 bases and J dropped 6 bases, with 13 bases sitting between them. There are 13 residues in the CDR3. DNA for the CDR3: TGTGCCAGCAGGCCCAGAGGTCACGATACGCAGTATTTT. Protein: CASRPRGHDTQYF.

This chain links TRBV9 with TRBJ2-7; D gene uncertain. CDR3 length: 13 amino acids. V was pared by 3 bases and J by 0 bases, with 7 bases between. Germline V lookup: CDR1 SGDLS, CDR2 YYNGEE. CDR3 in DNA: TGTGCCAGCAGCGAGACACCCTCCTACGAGCAGTACTTC. This codes for CASSETPSYEQYF.

The rearrangement links TRBV11-2 to TRBJ1-6; 7 bases fit TRBD1. Trimming removed 2 bases from V and 0 bases from J; junction bases left unmatched: 1. CDR1 and CDR2 (germline): SGHAT, FQNNGV. The CDR3 has 16 residues. The CDR3 protein is CASSLRQGSYNSPLHF. The DNA of the CDR3 is TGTGCCAGCAGCTTAAGACAGGGCTCCTATAATTCACCCCTCCACTTT.

The chain couples TRBV28 to TRBJ1-5; the match to TRBD1 covers 9 bases. Germline values: CDR1 MDHEN, CDR2 SYDVKM. The CDR3 sequence is 15 residues long. V lost 6 bases, J lost 9 bases, and 12 bases stayed unmatched. This CDR3 is CASSRSGTGLLPQHF. The CDR3 bases are TGTGCCAGCAGCCGATCCGGGACAGGGCTCCTGCCCCAGCATTTT. Full variable domain (outside the CDR3, taken from reference TRBV28 and TRBJ1-5): DVKVTQSSRYLVKRTGEKVFLECVQDMDHENMFWYRQDPGLGLRLIYFSYDVKMKEKGDIPEGYSVSREKKERFSLILESASTNQTSMYLCASSRSGTGLLPQHFGDGTRLSIL.

The V call is TRBV25-1, the J call TRBJ1-5; D unresolved. This CDR3 has 13 residues. Trimming removed 4 bases from V and 5 bases from J, with 9 bases in between. The germline gives CDR1 MGHDK, CDR2 SYGVNS. For the CDR3, the DNA is TGTGCCAGCAGTGGAGGCGGGTATCAGCCCCAGCATTTT. Encoded protein: CASSGGGYQPQHF.

The chain links TRBV25-1 to TRBJ2-5; the match to TRBD1 covers 8 bases. The germline CDR1 and CDR2 sequences are MGHDK and SYGVNS. The CDR3 is 16 amino acids. V lost 8 bases and J lost 5; bases outside the gene matches: 16. DNA for the CDR3: TGTGCCAGCCAGGGGGCGCTTGGTCTGGGGTTGGAGACCCAGTACTTC. Amino acids: CASQGALGLGLETQYF.